Listed below are T cell receptor beta chains from one sample, sequenced in a study of blood T cell repertoires in COVID-19. Using immunoSEQ multiplex PCR, the repertoire was profiled, and TCRdb retains in-frame clones only, with some absent. Among about 230,000 clones listed, around nine tenths were seen once. Sequenced material: PBMCs or T cells enriched from blood (not recorded which). The source is a woman under 40 with acute COVID-19. Both conserved end residues are part of each CDR3. Each record gives: D gene, clone size, V gene, J gene, CDR3 DNA, CDR3 protein. D genes are given only for firm matches. Clone size is stated in some rows and not others, as once, few, many or a class when expanded.

>.|.|TRBV15|TRBJ1-3
TGTGCCACCAGCCCGCAAAGTCCCTACTCTGGAAACACCATATATTTT
CATSPQSPYSGNTIYF
>TRBD2|.|TRBV14|TRBJ2-1
TGTGCCAGCAGCCTCCTGAACGAGGGACTAGCGTACAAAAGGCCCCCCAATGAGCAGTTCTTC
CASSLLNEGLAYKRPPNEQFF
>.|.|TRBV4-1|TRBJ1-2
TGCGCCAGCAGCCAAGTTCAGGGGAACTATGGCTACACCTTC
CASSQVQGNYGYTF
>.|.|TRBV5-1|TRBJ2-3
TGCGCCAGCAGCGGGAGGGGGAGGGATGCAGATACGCAGTATTTT
CASSGRGRDADTQYF
>.|once|TRBV27|TRBJ1-4
TGTGCCAGCAGTTCCTCTGCAACTAATGAAAAACTGTTTTTT
CASSSSATNEKLFF
>TRBD1|.|TRBV5-1|TRBJ2-5
TGCGCCAGCAGCTCCACGGACAGGGGGGAGACCCAGTACTTC
CASSSTDRGETQYF
>TRBD1|.|TRBV2|TRBJ1-3
TGTGCCAGCAGTCAGGACAGGGGGCGAGACACCATATATTTT
CASSQDRGRDTIYF
>.|once|TRBV5-1|TRBJ1-1
TGCGCCCGCAGCCCGGGGGGGGGCAGCACTGAAGCTTTCTTT
CARSPGGGSTEAFF
>.|.|TRBV19|TRBJ1-4
TGTGCCAGTAGTACTATCCTTAATGAAAAACTGTTTTTT
CASSTILNEKLFF
>.|.|TRBV6-5|TRBJ1-4
TGTGCCAGCAGTTTCCGAGGGAGGAATGAAAAACTGTTTTTT
CASSFRGRNEKLFF
>.|once|TRBV2|TRBJ2-2
TGTGCCAGCAGTGAAGCGCTGAGCCACGCTGGCGGGGAGCTGTTTTTT
CASSEALSHAGGELFF
>TRBD2|.|TRBV3-1/TRBV3-2|TRBJ2-1
TGTGCCAGCAGCCTTTCGGGAGCGGGGGCCAGAGACAATGAGCAGTTCTTC
CASSLSGAGARDNEQFF
>.|.|TRBV5-4|TRBJ1-1
TGTGCCAGCAGCCGGGGGGGGGAGCGGAACACTGAAGCTTTCTTT
CASSRGGERNTEAFF
>TRBD1|.|TRBV9|TRBJ2-7
TGTGCCAGCAGCCCAAGTCCCGGGACAGGGGACTACGAGCAGTACTTC
CASSPSPGTGDYEQYF
>.|.|TRBV19|TRBJ2-2
TGTGCCAGTAGTATAGCCCCCATAGACACCGGGGAGCTGTTTTTT
CASSIAPIDTGELFF
>.|once|TRBV7-9|TRBJ1-2
TGTGCCAGCAGCTCCGAAGGGGACTATGGCTACACCTTC
CASSSEGDYGYTF
>.|once|TRBV4-1|TRBJ2-1
TGCGCCAGCAGCCAATTCGAACAGGACAATGAGCAGTTCTTC
CASSQFEQDNEQFF
>.|few|TRBV29-1|TRBJ2-2
TGCAGCGTAGCAGGGGATACCGGGGAGCTGTTTTTT
CSVAGDTGELFF
>.|.|TRBV29-1|TRBJ1-1
TGCAGCGTCAGAGGAACCGCTGAAGCTTTCTTT
CSVRGTAEAFF
>.|once|TRBV29-1|TRBJ2-1
TGCAGCGCCACGGACAGCTACAATGAGCAGTTCTTC
CSATDSYNEQFF
>TRBD2|.|TRBV27|TRBJ2-7
TGTGCCAGCAGCACGGGGGGAGGGTACGAGCAGTACTTC
CASSTGGGYEQYF
>.|few|TRBV29-1|TRBJ1-2
TGCAGCGTTGGTGAGGGCGACTATGGCTACACCTTC
CSVGEGDYGYTF
>TRBD1|.|TRBV4-3|TRBJ2-7
TGCGCCAGCAGCGTCGGACAGGGAAAGTACGAGCAGTACTTC
CASSVGQGKYEQYF
>.|.|TRBV5-1|TRBJ1-1
TGCGCCAGCAGCTTGGCCGGCGGAAACACTGAAGCTTTCTTT
CASSLAGGNTEAFF
>TRBD1|.|TRBV10-1|TRBJ1-1
TGCGCCAAAATCCGGGACAGCGTGGATGCTTTCTTT
CAKIRDSVDAFF
>TRBD2|.|TRBV5-1|TRBJ2-7
TGCGCCAGCAGCTTGGGCCCAGCGGGGGAAATTAAATCCTACGAGCAGTACTTC
CASSLGPAGEIKSYEQYF
>TRBD1|once|TRBV7-2|TRBJ1-2
TGTGCCAGCAGCTTCCAACAGGGGGCGGATGGCTACACCTTC
CASSFQQGADGYTF
>.|.|TRBV7-9|TRBJ1-4
TGTGCCAGCAACCCCGGGAAAGCAACTAATGAAAAACTGTTTTTT
CASNPGKATNEKLFF
>TRBD1|.|TRBV19|TRBJ2-7
TGTGCCAGTAAGGGGGCCCTCTCCTACGAGCAGTACTTC
CASKGALSYEQYF
>.|.|TRBV10-1|TRBJ2-1
TGCGCCAGCAGCTTTCAACGGTCCTACAATGAGCAGTTCTTC
CASSFQRSYNEQFF
>.|.|TRBV7-2|TRBJ1-5
TGTGCCAGCAGCTTAGAAGGGGGTGGCAATCAGCCCCAGCATTTT
CASSLEGGGNQPQHF